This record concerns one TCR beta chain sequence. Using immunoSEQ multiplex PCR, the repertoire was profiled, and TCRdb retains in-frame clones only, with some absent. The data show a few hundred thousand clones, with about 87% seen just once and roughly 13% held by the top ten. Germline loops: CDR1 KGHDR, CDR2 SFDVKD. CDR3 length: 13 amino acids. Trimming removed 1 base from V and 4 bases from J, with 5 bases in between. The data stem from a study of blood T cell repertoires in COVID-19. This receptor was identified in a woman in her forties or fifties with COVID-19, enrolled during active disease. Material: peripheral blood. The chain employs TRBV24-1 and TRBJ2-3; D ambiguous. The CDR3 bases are TGTGCCACCAGTGATTTCGGAGCAGATACGCAGTATTTT. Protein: CATSDFGADTQYF.